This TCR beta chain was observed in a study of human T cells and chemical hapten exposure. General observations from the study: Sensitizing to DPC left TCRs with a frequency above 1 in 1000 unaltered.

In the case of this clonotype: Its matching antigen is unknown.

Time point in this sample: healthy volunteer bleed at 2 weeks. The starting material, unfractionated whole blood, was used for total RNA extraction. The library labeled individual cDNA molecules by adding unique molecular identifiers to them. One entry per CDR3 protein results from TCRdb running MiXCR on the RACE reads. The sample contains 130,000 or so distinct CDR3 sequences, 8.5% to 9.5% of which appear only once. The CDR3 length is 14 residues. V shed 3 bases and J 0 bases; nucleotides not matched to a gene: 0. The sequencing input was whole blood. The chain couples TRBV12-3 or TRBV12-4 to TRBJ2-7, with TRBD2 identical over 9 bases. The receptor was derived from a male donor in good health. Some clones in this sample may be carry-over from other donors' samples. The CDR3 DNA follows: TGTGCCAGCAGTTTTAGCGGGAGCTCCTACGAGCAGTACTTC. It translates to CASSFSGSSYEQYF.